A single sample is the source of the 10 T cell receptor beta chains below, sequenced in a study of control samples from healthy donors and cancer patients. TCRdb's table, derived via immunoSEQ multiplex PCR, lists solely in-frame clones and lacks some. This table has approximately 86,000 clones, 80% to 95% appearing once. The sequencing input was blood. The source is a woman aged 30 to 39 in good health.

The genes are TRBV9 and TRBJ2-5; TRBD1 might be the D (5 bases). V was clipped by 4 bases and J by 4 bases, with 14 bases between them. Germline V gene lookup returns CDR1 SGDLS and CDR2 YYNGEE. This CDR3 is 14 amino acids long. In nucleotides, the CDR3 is TGTGCCAGCAGCCCCACAGGTTTTCGAGAGACCCAGTACTTC. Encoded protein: CASSPTGFRETQYF.

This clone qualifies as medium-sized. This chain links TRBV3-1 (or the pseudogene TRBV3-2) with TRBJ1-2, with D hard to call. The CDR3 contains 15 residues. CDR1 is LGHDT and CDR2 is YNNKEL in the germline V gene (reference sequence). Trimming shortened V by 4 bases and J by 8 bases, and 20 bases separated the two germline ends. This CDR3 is CASSPRTGIYGGYTF. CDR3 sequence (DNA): TGTGCCAGCAGCCCGAGGACGGGAATCTATGGCGGCTACACCTTC.

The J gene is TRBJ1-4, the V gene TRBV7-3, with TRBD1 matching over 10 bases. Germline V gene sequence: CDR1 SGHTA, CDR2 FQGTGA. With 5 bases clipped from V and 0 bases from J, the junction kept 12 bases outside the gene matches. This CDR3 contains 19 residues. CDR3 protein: CASSGKGDRGEATNEKLFF. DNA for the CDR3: TGTGCCAGCAGCGGAAAAGGGGACAGGGGTGAGGCAACTAATGAAAAACTGTTTTTT.

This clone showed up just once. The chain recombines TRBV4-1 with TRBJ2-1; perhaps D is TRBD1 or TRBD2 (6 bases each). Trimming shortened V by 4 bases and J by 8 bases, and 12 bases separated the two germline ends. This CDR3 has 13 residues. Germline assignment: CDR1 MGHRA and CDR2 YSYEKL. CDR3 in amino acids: CASSPLGGDEQFF. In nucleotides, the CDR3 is TGCGCCAGCAGCCCCCTCGGGGGCGATGAGCAGTTCTTC.

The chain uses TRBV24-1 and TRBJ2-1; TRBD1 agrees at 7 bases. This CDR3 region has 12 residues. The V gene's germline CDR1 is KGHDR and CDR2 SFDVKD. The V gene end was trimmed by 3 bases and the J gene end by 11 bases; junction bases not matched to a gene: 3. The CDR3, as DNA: TGTGCCACCAGTGATAGACAGGGTAAGCAGTTCTTC. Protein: CATSDRQGKQFF.

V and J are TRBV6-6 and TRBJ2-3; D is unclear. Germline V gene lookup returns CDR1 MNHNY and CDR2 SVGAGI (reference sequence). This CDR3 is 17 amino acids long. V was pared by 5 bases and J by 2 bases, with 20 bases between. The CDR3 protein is CASSQRTTKQFTDTQYF. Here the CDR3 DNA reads TGTGCCAGCAGTCAAAGAACAACGAAACAGTTCACAGATACGCAGTATTTT.

The CDR3 here is CASNHLAWGGNQPQHF. The CDR3 DNA sequence: TGTGCCAGCAACCATTTGGCATGGGGAGGCAATCAGCCCCAGCATTTT. The rearrangement uses TRBV28 and TRBJ1-5; D call uncertain. CDR3 length: 16 amino acids. V lost 7 bases and J lost 2, with 18 bases in between. Looked up from germline, CDR1 is MDHEN and CDR2 is SYDVKM.

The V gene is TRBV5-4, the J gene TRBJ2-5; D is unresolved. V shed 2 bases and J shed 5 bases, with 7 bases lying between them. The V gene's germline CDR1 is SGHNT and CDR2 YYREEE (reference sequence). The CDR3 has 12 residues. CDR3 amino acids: CASSFVGETQYF. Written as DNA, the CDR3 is TGTGCCAGCAGCTTTGTTGGGGAGACCCAGTACTTC. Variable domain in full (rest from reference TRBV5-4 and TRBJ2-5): ETGVTQSPTHLIKTRGQQVTLRCSSQSGHNTVSWYQQALGQGPQFIFQYYREEENGRGNFPPRFSGLQFPNYSSELNVNALELDDSALYLCASSFVGETQYFGPGTRLLVL.

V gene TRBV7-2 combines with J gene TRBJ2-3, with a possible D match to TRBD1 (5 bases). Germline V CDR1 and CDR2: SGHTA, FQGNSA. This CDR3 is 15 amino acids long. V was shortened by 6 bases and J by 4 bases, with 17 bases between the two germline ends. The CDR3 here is CASRSKGQGPDTQYF. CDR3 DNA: TGTGCCAGCAGATCCAAGGGCCAGGGTCCAGATACGCAGTATTTT.

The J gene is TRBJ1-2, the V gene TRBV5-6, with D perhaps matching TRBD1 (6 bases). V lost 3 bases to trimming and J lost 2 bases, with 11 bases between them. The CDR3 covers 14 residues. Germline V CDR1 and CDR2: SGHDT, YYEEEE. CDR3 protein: CASSWGTSNYGYTF. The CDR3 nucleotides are TGTGCCAGCAGCTGGGGGACATCCAACTATGGCTACACCTTC.